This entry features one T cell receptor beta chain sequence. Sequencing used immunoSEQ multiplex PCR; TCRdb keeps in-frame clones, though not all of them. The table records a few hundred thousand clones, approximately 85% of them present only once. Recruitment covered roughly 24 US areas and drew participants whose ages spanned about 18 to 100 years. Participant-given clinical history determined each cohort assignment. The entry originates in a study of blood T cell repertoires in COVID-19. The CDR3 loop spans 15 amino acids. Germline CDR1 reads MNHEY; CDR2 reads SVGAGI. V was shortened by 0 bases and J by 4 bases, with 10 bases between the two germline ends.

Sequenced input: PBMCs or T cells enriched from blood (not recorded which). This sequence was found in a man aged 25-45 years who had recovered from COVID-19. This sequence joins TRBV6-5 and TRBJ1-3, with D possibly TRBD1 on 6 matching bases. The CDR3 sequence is CASSYSGTFGNTIYF. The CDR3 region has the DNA TGTGCCAGCAGTTACTCGGGGACATTCGGAAACACCATATATTTT.